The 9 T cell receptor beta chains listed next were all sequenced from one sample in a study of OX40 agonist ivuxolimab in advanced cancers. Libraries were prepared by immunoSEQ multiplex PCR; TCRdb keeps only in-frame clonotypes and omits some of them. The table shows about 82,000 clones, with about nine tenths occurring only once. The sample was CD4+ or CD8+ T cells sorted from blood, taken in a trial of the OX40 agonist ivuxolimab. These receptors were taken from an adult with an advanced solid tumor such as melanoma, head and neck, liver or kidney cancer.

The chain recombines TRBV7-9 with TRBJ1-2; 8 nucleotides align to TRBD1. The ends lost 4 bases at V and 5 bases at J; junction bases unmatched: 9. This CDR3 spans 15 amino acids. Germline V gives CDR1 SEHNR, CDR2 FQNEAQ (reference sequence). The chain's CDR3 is CASSSSPGTGYGYTF. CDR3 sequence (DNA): TGTGCCAGCAGCTCCTCCCCCGGGACAGGTTATGGCTACACCTTC.

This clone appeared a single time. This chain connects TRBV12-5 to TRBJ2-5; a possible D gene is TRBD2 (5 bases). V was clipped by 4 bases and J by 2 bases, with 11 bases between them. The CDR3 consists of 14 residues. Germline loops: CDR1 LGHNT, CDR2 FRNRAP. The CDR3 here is CASGSTSLQETQYF. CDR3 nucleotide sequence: TGTGCTAGTGGTTCCACTAGTTTACAAGAGACCCAGTACTTC.

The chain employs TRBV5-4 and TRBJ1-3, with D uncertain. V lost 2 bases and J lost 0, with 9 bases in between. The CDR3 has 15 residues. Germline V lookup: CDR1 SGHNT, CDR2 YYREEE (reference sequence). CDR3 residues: CASSFGLYSGNTIYF. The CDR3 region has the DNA TGTGCCAGCAGCTTTGGCCTATACTCTGGAAACACCATATATTTT.

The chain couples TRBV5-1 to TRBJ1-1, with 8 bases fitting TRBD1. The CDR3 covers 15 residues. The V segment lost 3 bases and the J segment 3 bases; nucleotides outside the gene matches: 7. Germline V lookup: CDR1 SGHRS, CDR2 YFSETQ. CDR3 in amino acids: CASSWDRLADTEAFF. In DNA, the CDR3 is TGCGCCAGCAGCTGGGACAGGCTGGCGGACACTGAAGCTTTCTTT.

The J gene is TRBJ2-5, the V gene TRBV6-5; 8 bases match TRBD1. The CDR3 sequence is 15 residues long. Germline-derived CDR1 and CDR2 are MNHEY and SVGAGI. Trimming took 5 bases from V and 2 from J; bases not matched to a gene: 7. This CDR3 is CASSGPGTGQETQYF. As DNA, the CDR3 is TGTGCCAGCAGTGGGCCCGGGACAGGACAAGAGACCCAGTACTTC.

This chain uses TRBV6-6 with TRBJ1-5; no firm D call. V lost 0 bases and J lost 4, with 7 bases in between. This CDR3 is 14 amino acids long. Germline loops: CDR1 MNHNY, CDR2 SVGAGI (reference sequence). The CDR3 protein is CASSYSGGNQPQHF. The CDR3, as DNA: TGTGCCAGCAGTTACTCGGGAGGAAATCAGCCCCAGCATTTT.

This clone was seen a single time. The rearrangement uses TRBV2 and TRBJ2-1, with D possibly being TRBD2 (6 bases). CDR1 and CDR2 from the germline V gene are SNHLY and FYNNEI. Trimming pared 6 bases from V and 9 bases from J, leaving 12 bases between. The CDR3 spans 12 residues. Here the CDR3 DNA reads TGTGCCAGCAGAGGGACTCTCGGTGAGCAGTTCTTC. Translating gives CASRGTLGEQFF.

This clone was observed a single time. The CDR3 sequence is CASSAMRPDLSGNTIYF. In DNA form, the CDR3 reads TGTGCCAGCTCCGCTATGCGGCCAGATCTCTCTGGAAACACCATATATTTT. This chain joins TRBV18 and TRBJ1-3; D gene ambiguous. V dropped 6 bases and J dropped 0 bases, with 18 bases sitting between them. The germline V gene has CDR1 KGHSH and CDR2 LQKENI. The CDR3 sequence is 17 residues long.

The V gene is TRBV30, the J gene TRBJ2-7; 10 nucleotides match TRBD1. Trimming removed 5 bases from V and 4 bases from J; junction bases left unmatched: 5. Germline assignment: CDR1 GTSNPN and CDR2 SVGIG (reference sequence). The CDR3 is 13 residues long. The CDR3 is CAWLTGGGYEQYF. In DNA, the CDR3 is TGTGCCTGGCTGACAGGGGGCGGTTACGAGCAGTACTTC. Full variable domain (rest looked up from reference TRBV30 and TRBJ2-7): SQTIHQWPATLVQPVGSPLSLECTVEGTSNPNLYWYRQAAGRGLQLLFYSVGIGQISSEVPQNLSASRPQDRQFILSSKKLLLSDSGFYLCAWLTGGGYEQYFGPGTRLTVT.